This T cell receptor beta chain was sequenced in a study of blood T cell repertoires in COVID-19. Repertoires were generated with immunoSEQ multiplex PCR, while TCRdb's copy carries only in-frame clones and drops some. The sample lists 390,000 or so clones; more than 70% were seen once. Seattle patients were enrolled during active infection and followed longitudinally. With 5 bases removed from V and 1 base from J, the gap between germline ends came to 12 bases. The CDR3 is 15 residues long. The germline CDR1 and CDR2 sequences are MNHEY and SMNVEV (reference sequence). The sample was peripheral blood. This TCR derives from a woman in her twenties or thirties with COVID-19, enrolled during active disease. This chain uses TRBV27 with TRBJ1-5, with D unresolved. The CDR3 protein is CASSPDWISNQPQHF. The DNA of the CDR3 is TGTGCCAGCAGTCCGGACTGGATAAGCAATCAGCCCCAGCATTTT.